The rows below give T cell receptor beta chains drawn from one sample of a study of blood T cell repertoires in COVID-19. Profiled with immunoSEQ multiplex PCR; TCRdb holds only in-frame clones, not every one. The sample carries under 200,000 clones, around nine tenths recorded once. The sequencing input was peripheral blood. Every receptor here comes from a man between 18 and 35 years old with active or convalescent COVID-19. CDR3s include the opening cysteine and the closing phenylalanine or tryptophan. Each record gives: J gene, clone size, V gene, D gene, CDR3 protein, CDR3 DNA. A D gene is named only where the DNA matches it firmly. The listing skips clone size in some rows; elsewhere it reads once, few, many or a size class.

TRBJ1-2 NA TRBV4-1 TRBD1 CASSPPTGTNYGYTF TGCGCCAGCAGCCCTCCGACAGGGACCAACTATGGCTACACCTTC
TRBJ2-5 NA TRBV24-1 NA CATTSTDKGQETQYF TGTGCCACCACTTCCACGGACAAGGGACAAGAGACCCAGTACTTC
TRBJ2-7 NA TRBV4-3 TRBD1 CASSQDPGDSNTF TGCGCCAGCAGCCAAGATCCAGGGGACAGCAATACCTTC
TRBJ2-2 NA TRBV5-4 NA CASSLGISAGELFF TGTGCCAGCAGCCTGGGAATTTCGGCCGGGGAGCTGTTTTTT
TRBJ1-2 few TRBV5-4 TRBD1 CASSLGQGVYGYTF TGTGCCAGCAGCTTGGGACAGGGCGTCTATGGCTACACCTTC
TRBJ1-6 NA TRBV19 TRBD1 CASSIDVSGQKNSPLHF TGTGCCAGTAGTATAGACGTTTCGGGACAGAAGAATTCACCCCTCCACTTT
TRBJ2-2 few TRBV19 NA CASSAPGDTGELFF TGTGCCAGTAGTGCTCCGGGGGACACCGGGGAGCTGTTTTTT
TRBJ2-7 NA TRBV6-2/TRBV6-3 NA CASSEDSTSYEQYF TGTGCCAGCAGCGAAGACAGTACTTCCTACGAGCAGTACTTC
TRBJ1-2 NA TRBV29-1 NA CSVPLGATNYGYTF TGCAGCGTCCCATTGGGGGCTACTAACTATGGCTACACCTTC
TRBJ2-1 NA TRBV7-9 NA CASSLGSGSYNEQFF TGTGCCAGCAGCTTGGGTAGCGGCTCCTACAATGAGCAGTTCTTC
TRBJ1-3 NA TRBV28 NA CASRGSSGSGNTIYF TGTGCCAGCAGGGGGAGTAGTGGCTCTGGAAACACCATATATTTT
TRBJ2-1 once TRBV5-6 NA CASSSTGNEQFF TGTGCCAGCAGCTCCACAGGGAATGAGCAGTTCTTC
TRBJ1-5 few TRBV6-1 NA CASSEATLNQPQHF TGTGCCAGCAGTGAAGCGACTCTCAATCAGCCCCAGCATTTT
TRBJ1-2 NA TRBV11-2 TRBD1 CASSHSTGVIGYTF TGTGCCAGCAGCCACTCGACAGGGGTTATTGGCTACACCTTC
TRBJ2-5 NA TRBV7-6 TRBD2 CASSSSLAGGPRGETQYF TGTGCCAGCAGCTCTTCGCTAGCGGGAGGGCCACGGGGAGAGACCCAGTACTTC
TRBJ1-2 NA TRBV6-5 TRBD1 CASTPSGTGNGYTF TGTGCCAGCACCCCCTCCGGGACAGGGAATGGCTACACCTTC
TRBJ1-5 NA TRBV14 NA CASSQGLNQPQHF TGTGCCAGCAGCCAAGGGCTCAATCAGCCCCAGCATTTT
TRBJ1-5 NA TRBV7-9 NA CASSLATGGLNQPQHF TGTGCCAGCAGCTTAGCAACAGGAGGGCTAAATCAGCCCCAGCATTTT
TRBJ2-1 NA TRBV29-1 TRBD2 CSVEGGLSSYNEQFF TGCAGCGTTGAAGGGGGACTATCTTCCTACAATGAGCAGTTCTTC
TRBJ1-6 NA TRBV30 NA CAWSPRGGSNSPLHF TGTGCCTGGAGCCCCCGGGGAGGATCTAATTCACCCCTCCACTTT
TRBJ1-1 NA TRBV7-3 NA CASSASQNTEAFF TGTGCCAGCAGCGCCTCACAGAACACTGAAGCTTTCTTT
TRBJ2-1 once TRBV7-3 NA CASSLKGNSYNEQFF TGTGCCAGCAGCTTAAAGGGGAACTCCTACAATGAGCAGTTCTTC
TRBJ1-1 NA TRBV5-1 NA CASSRTGEMNTEAFF TGCGCCAGCAGCCGGACCGGGGAAATGAACACTGAAGCTTTCTTT
TRBJ1-2 NA TRBV30 NA CAWSTEGGYTF TGTGCCTGGAGTACTGAGGGCGGCTACACCTTC
TRBJ1-5 NA TRBV2 NA CASSERGGGNQPQHF TGTGCCAGCAGTGAAAGGGGGGGAGGCAATCAGCCCCAGCATTTT
TRBJ2-2 NA TRBV19 NA CASSKRQITGELFF TGTGCCAGTAGTAAACGACAGATCACCGGGGAGCTGTTTTTT